This paragraph covers one T cell receptor beta chain sequence. This clone's antigen is unknown. Base qualities were left out, and no much larger clone turns up one base away. Sequences SGHDT (CDR1) and YYEEEE (CDR2) are obtained from the germline V gene. The CDR3 goes from the cysteine to the phenylalanine over 16 residues. Only the CDR3 part of the read is kept: 48 bases, read in frame from the first base. V and J lose 4 bases and 3 bases, and a span of 20 bases separates them. Genomic DNA was extracted from sorted cells for sequencing of the TCRbeta CDR3 region. The immunoSEQ Assay was used to sequence the TCRbeta CDR3 regions. Not all clones reach the TCRdb copy of this immuneACCESS table, which keeps in-frame sequences only. Checked studies attribute under half of the gap to unresolved V genes and leave the rest unexplained. For this sample the table gives 45,000 to 65,000 clones, of which roughly 77% were detected only once. The ten largest clones take up roughly 0.69% of the sample.

This specimen comes from a study of OX40 agonist ivuxolimab in advanced cancers. A note on the overall study: The costimulatory receptor OX40 (CD134) was targeted by ivuxolimab, a fully human IgG2 agonistic monoclonal antibody. The dose-escalation cohort was around 84% male with a mean age of around 64 years, ranging from roughly 23 to 79. Among the approximately 50 dose-escalation patients, around 19 had hepatocellular carcinoma, around 15 melanoma, 9 renal cell carcinoma and 9 head and neck cancer. Intravenous ivuxolimab was administered to patients every 2 weeks at six dose levels: 0.01, 0.1, 0.3, 1.5, 3 and 10 mg/kg. The point of sequencing TCRbeta in the periphery was to test whether ivuxolimab changed TCR sequence diversity and drove clonal T-cell expansion. The paper describes the monotherapy dose-escalation part (N of about 47 patients) of the phase I trial of ivuxolimab. Partial responses were achieved by three dose-escalation patients, of whom one had hepatocellular carcinoma and two had cutaneous melanoma. Prior anti-PD-1, anti-PD-L1 or anti-CTLA-4 therapy was permitted, and checkpoint inhibitors had been received by around 39% of dose-escalation patients. The paper's findings and limits, for the study overall: Low levels of normalized T-cell clonal expansion were also seen in some nonresponding patients. At doses from 0.1 to 3.0 mg/kg, clonal expansion was seen in both CD4+ and CD8+ blood T cells between baseline and week 6. Partial responders in the 0.1-3.0 mg/kg groups had among the lowest normalized peripheral clonal expansion, especially among CD8+ T cells. Which antigens the clonally expanded peripheral T cells were specific for was not determined. After ivuxolimab, expanded clones were on average more numerous among CD8+ T cells than among CD4+ T cells.

The trial excluded patients who had a history of autoimmune disease or who were on systemic immunosuppression. Peripheral blood for TCR sequencing was collected from all dose cohorts at baseline, on cycle 4 day 1, and on cycle 7 day 1. Samples came from an open-label, multicenter, first-in-human phase I dose-escalation trial of ivuxolimab. Adults with locally advanced or metastatic head and neck squamous cell, hepatocellular, melanoma or renal cell carcinoma were enrolled in the trial. Before TCR sequencing, CD4+ T cells and CD8+ T cells were sorted from peripheral blood as separate populations. This receptor was taken from an adult with an advanced solid tumor such as melanoma, head and neck, liver or kidney cancer. The V and J segments used are TRBV5-6 and TRBJ2-7; TRBD1 is a possible D gene, resting on 7 matching bases. The source material was CD4+ or CD8+ T cells sorted from blood, sampled in a trial of the OX40 agonist ivuxolimab. DNA sequence: TGTGCCAGCAGCGCTTTGGGCGGGACAGTAAACTACGAGCAGTACTTC. It translates to CASSALGGTVNYEQYF.